The 16 T cell receptor beta chains listed next were all sequenced from one sample in a study of blood T cell repertoires in COVID-19. Assay used: immunoSEQ multiplex PCR; TCRdb lists only in-frame clones, some missing. The data contain about 180,000 clones, 70% to 90% of them seen just once; the ten biggest clones take up around 20%. The specimen sequenced was peripheral blood. The receptors derive from an older man with active or convalescent COVID-19.

The genes are TRBV5-1 and TRBJ2-5, with 13 bases matching TRBD2. CDR3 length: 16 amino acids. Trimming removed 6 bases from V and 5 bases from J; junction bases left unmatched: 10. CDR1 SGHRS and CDR2 YFSETQ come from the germline V gene. CDR3 protein: CASNLGLAGVGETQYF. CDR3 nucleotide sequence: TGCGCCAGCAACCTTGGACTAGCGGGAGTGGGGGAGACCCAGTACTTC.

The J gene is TRBJ1-1, the V gene TRBV11-2; the match to TRBD1 covers 8 bases. J was trimmed by 4 bases and V by 3 bases; bases with no gene match: 1. Germline V gene sequence: CDR1 SGHAT, CDR2 FQNNGV. This CDR3 comprises 13 residues. CDR3 DNA sequence: TGTGCCAGCAGCTTCGACAGGGGCACTGAAGCTTTCTTT. This sequence encodes CASSFDRGTEAFF.

CDR3 sequence: CSVGSPGLRNYGYTF. CDR3 nucleotide sequence: TGCAGCGTCGGAAGCCCGGGACTTAGGAACTATGGCTACACCTTC. The J gene is TRBJ1-2, the V gene TRBV29-1, with D possibly matching TRBD1 (5 bases). Germline CDR1 is SQVTM and CDR2 is ANQGSEA. V was trimmed by 6 bases and J by 2 bases, leaving 19 bases between them. There are 15 residues in the CDR3.

The chain combines TRBV28 with TRBJ2-6; tentative D call: TRBD1 (6 bases). The germline V and J ends were trimmed by 0 bases and 2 bases, with 8 bases remaining between them. The V gene's germline CDR1 is MDHEN and CDR2 SYDVKM. The CDR3 spans 16 residues. The CDR3 loop reads CASSLWGAPGANVLTF. CDR3 sequence (DNA): TGTGCCAGCAGTTTATGGGGGGCCCCTGGGGCCAACGTCCTGACTTTC. Based on the CDR3 plus reference TRBV28 and TRBJ2-6, the full variable domain is DVKVTQSSRYLVKRTGEKVFLECVQDMDHENMFWYRQDPGLGLRLIYFSYDVKMKEKGDIPEGYSVSREKKERFSLILESASTNQTSMYLCASSLWGAPGANVLTFGAGSRLTVL.

The V gene is TRBV28, the J gene TRBJ2-7; D not certain. CDR3 length equals 11 residues. V lost 6 bases and J lost 4, with 7 bases in between. From germline, CDR1 is MDHEN and CDR2 SYDVKM. CDR3 protein: CASRDLYEQYF. For the CDR3, the DNA is TGTGCCAGCAGAGATCTATACGAGCAGTACTTC.

The genes are TRBV10-1 and TRBJ2-1, with D hard to call. Germline V CDR1 and CDR2: WNHNN, SYGVQD (reference sequence). Trimming took 6 bases from V and 6 from J, leaving 9 bases between them. This CDR3 spans 12 amino acids. CDR3 sequence reads: CASSIGVNEQFF. Written as DNA, the CDR3 is TGCGCCAGCAGCATAGGAGTCAATGAGCAGTTCTTC.

The chain uses TRBV7-9 and TRBJ2-5; 7 bases map to TRBD2. Germline values: CDR1 SEHNR, CDR2 FQNEAQ (reference sequence). There are 17 residues in the CDR3. V trimming: 5 bases; J trimming: 4 bases; junction bases outside the gene matches: 16. The CDR3 loop is CASSPFFGLEFLETQYF. The DNA of the CDR3 is TGTGCCAGCAGCCCATTCTTTGGACTAGAGTTTTTAGAGACCCAGTACTTC.

V usage is TRBV11-3 and J usage is TRBJ2-2, with D perhaps matching TRBD2 (5 bases). Between the trimmed V and J ends, which lost 5 bases and 1 base, there was a span of 11 bases. Per germline, CDR1 SGHNT and CDR2 YENEEA. CDR3 length: 15 residues. CDR3 DNA: TGTGCCAGCAGCCCCGCAGCGGAGAACACCGGGGAGCTGTTTTTT. Translating it yields CASSPAAENTGELFF.

The chain carries TRBV6-6 and TRBJ1-5; TRBD1 aligns across 9 bases. The CDR3 totals 14 residues. In germline, CDR1 is MNHNY, CDR2 SVGAGI (reference sequence). With V trimmed by 6 bases and J by 4 bases, 4 bases remained unmatched. CDR3 residues: CASRRTGENQPQHF. CDR3 nucleotide sequence: TGTGCCAGCAGGCGGACAGGGGAAAATCAGCCCCAGCATTTT.

In DNA, the CDR3 is TGTGCCAGCAGGGCTAGCGGGGGGAAAAATGAGCAGTTCTTC. Translating gives CASRASGGKNEQFF. The rearrangement uses TRBV7-9 and TRBJ2-1, with 11 bases aligning to TRBD2. The trim removed 6 bases at V and 7 bases at J, leaving 5 bases unmatched. This CDR3 has 14 amino acids. Germline CDR1 is SEHNR and CDR2 is FQNEAQ (reference sequence).

This sequence joins TRBV30 and TRBJ2-7, with TRBD1 identical over 7 bases. The length of the CDR3 is 14 residues. J was trimmed by 0 bases and V by 1 base; bases with no gene match: 3. The V gene's germline CDR1 is GTSNPN and CDR2 SVGIG (reference sequence). The CDR3 DNA reads TGTGCCTGGAGTGCCGGGACAGTCTCCTACGAGCAGTACTTC. Translating gives CAWSAGTVSYEQYF.

The chain joins TRBV6-5 to TRBJ1-2, with 9 bases fitting TRBD1. The CDR3 is 14 residues long. V was clipped by 5 bases and J by 4 bases; unmatched bases: 5. Germline assignment: CDR1 MNHEY and CDR2 SVGAGI. The CDR3 DNA reads as TGTGCCAGCAGTCCCATGGACAGGGGCTATGGCTACACCTTC. Encoded protein: CASSPMDRGYGYTF.

The chain employs TRBV5-1 and TRBJ1-4; 8 bases line up with TRBD1. Per germline, CDR1 SGHRS and CDR2 YFSETQ. This CDR3 region has 17 residues. With 0 bases clipped from V and 7 bases from J, the junction kept 11 bases outside the gene matches. CDR3 residues: CASSLVRTGTGVEKLFF. The CDR3 DNA reads TGCGCCAGCAGCTTGGTCCGGACAGGGACCGGGGTTGAAAAACTGTTTTTT.

The J gene is TRBJ2-1, the V gene TRBV6-6, with 10 bases lining up with TRBD2. Germline loops: CDR1 MNHNY, CDR2 SVGAGI (reference sequence). The V segment lost 6 bases and the J segment 9 bases; nucleotides outside the gene matches: 8. The CDR3 runs 14 residues. The DNA of the CDR3 is TGTGCCAGCAGACCCAGCGGGGGGGCCAGTGAGCAGTTCTTC. Amino acid sequence: CASRPSGGASEQFF.

The chain recombines TRBV6-2 or TRBV6-3 with TRBJ2-7; D may be TRBD2 (5 bases). The CDR3 sequence is 12 residues long. Trimming stripped 6 bases from V and 7 bases from J, with 13 bases between. Per germline, CDR1 MNHEY and CDR2 SVGEGT. The CDR3 bases are TGTGCCAGCAGCCTAGCTGTCTGGGAGCAGTACTTC. This encodes CASSLAVWEQYF.

The chain combines TRBV19 with TRBJ2-6, with 7 bases matching TRBD2. The CDR3 has 17 residues. CDR1 is LNHDA, CDR2 SQIVND, per germline (reference sequence). After removal of 8 bases from V and 3 bases from J, the junction contained 13 bases not matched to a gene. CDR3 region: CASGRGTDFFGANVLTF. The CDR3 bases are TGTGCCAGTGGGCGGGGGACGGATTTTTTTGGGGCCAACGTCCTGACTTTC.